The 22 T cell receptor beta chains listed next were all sequenced from one sample in a study of blood T cell repertoires in COVID-19 (dated by TCRdb to the early 2020s). Library preparation used the immunoSEQ multiplex PCR assay. TCRdb carries this immuneACCESS record with in-frame sequences only. Its versions omit some clonotypes, under half of them owing to an unresolved V gene in the studies checked, with the rest unexplained. The sample table contains roughly 190,000 clones; only one count was recorded for around four fifths of them. The ten largest clones represent about 11% of the sample. The sample comprised PBMCs or T cells enriched from blood (not recorded which). Every receptor here comes from a man aged 40-50 years who had recovered from COVID-19.

This clone was found once. J is TRBJ1-1 and V is TRBV12-5, with 8 bases fitting TRBD1. With 2 bases clipped from V and 0 bases from J, the junction kept 5 bases outside the gene matches. The CDR3 sequence is 16 residues long. Germline values: CDR1 LGHNT, CDR2 FRNRAP. The CDR3 here is CASGLTTGAVNTEAFF. CDR3 bases: TGTGCTAGTGGTTTGACGACAGGGGCGGTGAACACTGAAGCTTTCTTT.

The chain couples TRBV4-3 to TRBJ1-5; the D gene is possibly TRBD1 (6 bases). This CDR3 spans 15 amino acids. CDR1 is LGHNA, CDR2 YSLEER, per germline. Deletions cut 1 base from V and 4 bases from J, with 11 bases between. CDR3 residues: CASSQGRQVNQPQHF. CDR3 DNA sequence: TGCGCCAGCAGCCAAGGGAGACAGGTAAATCAGCCCCAGCATTTT.

The rearrangement links TRBV6-1 to TRBJ1-2; D call uncertain. With 0 bases removed from V and 8 bases from J, the gap between germline ends came to 13 bases. Germline V lookup: CDR1 MNHNS, CDR2 SASEGT. CDR3 size: 14 residues. The CDR3 nucleotides read TGTGCCAGCAGTGAAGCCCCGGGAGCGGGCGGCTACACCTTC. It specifies CASSEAPGAGGYTF.

CDR3 sequence reads: CASSQQGSNEKLFF. The CDR3 DNA follows: TGTGCCAGTAGTCAACAGGGATCTAATGAAAAACTGTTTTTT. This rearrangement joins TRBV19 to TRBJ1-4, with a weak D call TRBD1 (6 bases). The CDR3 is made up of 14 amino acids. From germline, CDR1 is LNHDA and CDR2 SQIVND (reference sequence). V gave up 5 bases and J gave up 3 bases, with 10 bases separating them.

The chain uses TRBV6-6 and TRBJ1-2; 7 nucleotides match TRBD1. The CDR3 length is 15 residues. Germline values: CDR1 MNHNY, CDR2 SVGAGI (reference sequence). With 5 bases clipped from V and 8 bases from J, the junction kept 14 bases outside the gene matches. The CDR3 coding sequence is TGTGCCAGCAGTCAGGGACAGTTGACGATCGAGGGCTACACCTTC. Its translation is CASSQGQLTIEGYTF.

The V and J genes are TRBV3-1 (or the pseudogene TRBV3-2) and TRBJ1-2; the match to TRBD1 covers 10 bases. V trimming: 4 bases; J trimming: 8 bases; junction bases outside the gene matches: 4. This CDR3 is 13 amino acids long. In germline, CDR1 is LGHDT, CDR2 YNNKEL (reference sequence). CDR3: CASSPDRGRGYTF. CDR3 nucleotide sequence: TGTGCCAGCAGCCCGGACAGGGGGAGAGGCTACACCTTC.

The V call is TRBV19, the J call TRBJ2-2; 9 nucleotides line up with TRBD2. Germline lookup yields CDR1 LNHDA and CDR2 SQIVND (reference sequence). The V and J ends lost 10 bases and 8 bases, in that order; junction bases with no gene match: 23. The length of the CDR3 is 18 residues. The CDR3 DNA is TGTGCCACCCAAGCGGAGAGGGACGCGGGAGGGCGGTCGGGGGAGCTGTTTTTT. This encodes CATQAERDAGGRSGELFF.

In its sample, this clone was seen once. The V and J genes are TRBV7-2 and TRBJ1-1; D is ambiguous. Germline lookup yields CDR1 SGHTA and CDR2 FQGNSA. CDR3 length: 13 amino acids. The V end lost 5 bases, the J end lost 0 bases, and 7 bases lay between the germline ends. The CDR3 nucleotides read TGTGCCAGCAGCCTGCGGATGAACACTGAAGCTTTCTTT. It translates to CASSLRMNTEAFF.

The DNA of the CDR3 is TGCGCCAGCAGCCAGGATTTGGGAACAGGGTCGAGGGAGCTGTTTTTT. It yields the protein CASSQDLGTGSRELFF. The J gene is TRBJ2-2, the V gene TRBV4-3; the D gene is possibly TRBD1 (6 bases). V was trimmed by 3 bases and J by 9 bases, leaving 20 bases between them. CDR3 length equals 16 residues. Germline assignment: CDR1 LGHNA and CDR2 YSLEER.

The chain is built from TRBV2 and TRBJ2-4, with 8 bases identical to TRBD2. The CDR3 has 14 residues. The V gene end was trimmed by 3 bases and the J gene end by 6 bases; junction bases not matched to a gene: 4. The germline V gene encodes CDR1 SNHLY and CDR2 FYNNEI. CDR3 DNA sequence: TGTGCCAGCAGTGAGGTTAGCGGGATAAACATTCAGTACTTC. It translates to CASSEVSGINIQYF.

This clone has a handful of counts. The chain joins TRBV7-9 to TRBJ1-4; possible D gene TRBD1, 5 bases. The CDR3 spans 13 residues. Trimming stripped 8 bases from V and 3 bases from J, with 10 bases between. Germline V gives CDR1 SEHNR, CDR2 FQNEAQ (reference sequence). CDR3: CASGWGANEKLFF. The CDR3 DNA sequence: TGTGCCAGCGGATGGGGGGCTAATGAAAAACTGTTTTTT.

The chain couples TRBV30 to TRBJ1-2; TRBD1 matches at 8 bases. V gave up 2 bases and J gave up 9 bases; unmatched junction bases: 5. Germline CDR1 GTSNPN, CDR2 SVGIG (reference sequence). This CDR3 has 12 amino acids. In DNA, the CDR3 is TGTGCCTGGAGTCGGCAGGGGGCGAGCTACACCTTC. Translating gives CAWSRQGASYTF.

The chain employs TRBV11-2 and TRBJ1-5; a possible D gene is TRBD1 (6 bases). Germline CDR1 and CDR2: SGHAT and FQNNGV. V lost 8 bases, J lost 6 bases, and 17 bases lay in between. The CDR3 has 14 amino acids. For the CDR3, the DNA is TGTGCCAGCCGCAAAGGGGGTCCCGGTCAGCCCCAGCATTTT. Translating it yields CASRKGGPGQPQHF.

The V gene is TRBV19, the J gene TRBJ2-1; 11 positions agree with TRBD2. The CDR3 sequence is 19 residues long. Per germline, CDR1 LNHDA and CDR2 SQIVND (reference sequence). The ends lost 3 bases at V and 5 bases at J; junction bases unmatched: 15. Here the CDR3 reads CASSIEDIAGGPRDNEQFF. Written as DNA, the CDR3 is TGTGCCAGTAGTATTGAGGATATAGCGGGAGGGCCTCGGGACAATGAGCAGTTCTTC.

V and J are TRBV6-6 and TRBJ2-4; TRBD2 matches 11 bases. The germline V gene has CDR1 MNHNY and CDR2 SVGAGI (reference sequence). This CDR3 contains 17 residues. The junction had 6 bases not matched to a gene; V was cut back by 5 bases and J by 0 bases. CDR3 residues: CASSRGLAAIAKNIQYF. The CDR3 bases are TGTGCCAGCAGTCGGGGACTAGCGGCTATAGCCAAAAACATTCAGTACTTC.

This chain uses TRBV7-9 with TRBJ2-1, with D perhaps TRBD2 (6 bases). Looked up from germline, CDR1 is SEHNR and CDR2 is FQNEAQ (reference sequence). The CDR3 spans 17 residues. Trimming stripped 9 bases from V and 0 bases from J, with 21 bases between. The CDR3 DNA is TGTGCCAGTCCATCAAGCGGGTTCTCCCTCTCCTACAATGAGCAGTTCTTC. It is translated as CASPSSGFSLSYNEQFF.

This clone was seen a single time. The chain joins TRBV3-1 (or the pseudogene TRBV3-2) to TRBJ1-3; perhaps TRBD1 as D (5 bases). CDR1 and CDR2 (germline): LGHDT, YNNKEL (reference sequence). With 4 bases removed from V and 2 bases from J, the gap between germline ends came to 15 bases. The CDR3 spans 16 residues. In nucleotides, the CDR3 is TGTGCCAGCAGCCTTAGTTCAGGGTGGCCTGGAAACACCATATATTTT. This gives the protein CASSLSSGWPGNTIYF.

This chain connects TRBV28 to TRBJ2-2, with TRBD1 identical over 8 bases. The length of the CDR3 is 14 residues. V lost 5 bases and J lost 3; bases outside the gene matches: 2. Germline V lookup: CDR1 MDHEN, CDR2 SYDVKM. The CDR3 spells CASSDRGDTGELFF. CDR3 bases: TGTGCCAGCAGTGACAGGGGCGACACCGGGGAGCTGTTTTTT.

The chain links TRBV7-8 to TRBJ2-3; D might be TRBD2 (5 bases). Germline assignment: CDR1 SGHVS and CDR2 FQNEAQ. The CDR3 length is 15 residues. V gave up 5 bases and J gave up 1 base, with 13 bases separating them. The CDR3 DNA reads TGTGCCAGCAGCCCGTCGGAGGTAGGCACAGATACGCAGTATTTT. Its protein is CASSPSEVGTDTQYF.

The V gene is TRBV5-1, the J gene TRBJ2-1; unclear D gene. The CDR3 is made up of 14 amino acids. Trimming took off 0 bases at V and 5 bases at J, with 9 bases between the two ends. Germline CDR1 reads SGHRS; CDR2 reads YFSETQ. The CDR3 DNA sequence: TGCGCCAGCAGCTTGGGACTTGCCGACAATGAGCAGTTCTTC. It is translated as CASSLGLADNEQFF.

The V call is TRBV27, the J call TRBJ2-5, with 9 bases lining up with TRBD2. The germline CDR1 and CDR2 sequences are MNHEY and SMNVEV (reference sequence). The CDR3 is 14 residues long. Trimming cost V 5 bases and J 5 bases; bases outside gene matches: 6. The DNA for the CDR3 is TGTGCCAGCAGTCTAGCGGGATTCCTTGAGACCCAGTACTTC. Protein sequence: CASSLAGFLETQYF.

The sample holds one count of this clone. This chain uses TRBV6-1 with TRBJ1-1; TRBD1 matches 10 bases. This CDR3 has 19 residues. The germline V gene has CDR1 MNHNS and CDR2 SASEGT. With V trimmed by 2 bases and J by 3 bases, 15 bases remained unmatched. The CDR3 is CASSEPYSTSGTGDTEAFF. CDR3 bases: TGTGCCAGCAGTGAACCCTATTCCACATCCGGGACAGGGGACACTGAAGCTTTCTTT.